Presented here are 30 T cell receptor beta chains from one specimen sequenced in a study of vaccination and CD4 T cells after COVID-19. Scientists ran DNA taken from cultured CD4+ T cells through the Oncomine TCR Beta short-read assay for sequencing. MiXCR, run by TCRdb on the PCR reads, gives a single entry per CDR3 protein. Of some 13,000 distinct CDR3 sequences in the sample, around 30% were seen once. Sample treatment: roughly 10-day PBMC culture with coronavirus spike peptide pools or control peptides (ViraFEST assay). These receptors are not linked to any known antigen. The material sequenced was CD4+ T cells from blood, cultured in vitro. The receptors stem from a human donor who had recovered from COVID-19.

This clonotype was seen more than once but under ten times. V is TRBV6-1 and J is TRBJ2-4; possibly TRBD1 for D (5 bases). Per germline, CDR1 MNHNS and CDR2 SASEGT. V was trimmed by 6 bases and J by 1 base, leaving 13 bases between them. The CDR3 sequence is 15 residues long. The CDR3 sequence is CASRAIAGAKNIQYF. CDR3 bases: TGTGCCAGCAGGGCAATAGCAGGGGCCAAAAACATTCAGTACTTC.

This clonotype occurred a few times. The chain recombines TRBV6-4 with TRBJ1-6, with no clear D. The V and J ends lost 3 bases and 8 bases respectively, with 11 bases between them. Germline V gene sequence: CDR1 MRHNA, CDR2 SNTAGT. The CDR3 is made up of 14 amino acids. Here the CDR3 DNA reads TGTGCCAGCAGTGAGGTGGCAGGAGATTCACCCCTCCACTTT. Translation: CASSEVAGDSPLHF.

This clonotype occurred a few times. The chain combines TRBV20-1 with TRBJ1-2, with D perhaps matching TRBD1 (5 bases). Germline CDR1 DFQATT, CDR2 SNEGSKA (reference sequence). The germline V and J ends were trimmed by 5 bases and 3 bases, with 13 bases remaining between them. This CDR3 has 13 amino acids. CDR3 sequence (DNA): TGCAGTGCTGACCCGACAGCTTACTATGGCTACACCTTC. It is translated as CSADPTAYYGYTF.

This chain joins TRBV30 and TRBJ1-1, with D perhaps matching TRBD1 (5 bases). The V gene's germline CDR1 is GTSNPN and CDR2 SVGIG (reference sequence). The CDR3 totals 13 residues. Trimming took 4 bases from V and 5 from J, leaving 14 bases between them. In nucleotides, the CDR3 is TGTGCCTGGATCAAATCCGGGGGAACTGAAGCTTTCTTT. Translating gives CAWIKSGGTEAFF.

The rearrangement joins TRBV7-6 to TRBJ1-6, with D perhaps matching TRBD1 (5 bases). Germline lookup yields CDR1 SGHVS and CDR2 FNYEAQ. The CDR3 is 14 amino acids. Trimming removed 7 bases at V and 8 bases at J, with 15 bases between. Here the CDR3 reads CASKVGPGDSPLHF. DNA for the CDR3: TGTGCCAGCAAGGTCGGGCCGGGGGATTCACCCCTCCACTTT.

The chain couples TRBV7-2 to TRBJ2-3, with D maybe TRBD1 (6 bases). Looked up from germline, CDR1 is SGHTA and CDR2 is FQGNSA. The CDR3 spans 16 residues. Trimming removed 1 base from V and 3 bases from J, with 14 bases in between. The CDR3 protein is CASSLVTGWWTDTQYF. The CDR3 DNA follows: TGTGCCAGCAGCTTAGTCACAGGGTGGTGGACAGATACGCAGTATTTT.

V usage is TRBV6-1 and J usage is TRBJ2-7; a weak D match, TRBD2 (5 bases). V was cut by 8 bases and J by 2 bases, with 19 bases left in between. This CDR3 contains 15 residues. The germline gives CDR1 MNHNS, CDR2 SASEGT. The CDR3 DNA reads as TGTGCCAGCGCGAAGAGAACATCGGGGACCTACGAGCAGTACTTC. Its protein is CASAKRTSGTYEQYF.

The CDR3 DNA sequence: TGCAGTGCTCCCTTAGGCCGGGCGGGAGGCCCAAAGGAGCTGTTTTTT. This codes for CSAPLGRAGGPKELFF. This chain connects TRBV20-1 to TRBJ2-2; TRBD2 matches 8 bases. The V gene's germline CDR1 is DFQATT and CDR2 SNEGSKA (reference sequence). With V trimmed by 5 bases and J by 10 bases, 18 bases remained unmatched. This CDR3 spans 16 amino acids.

The chain is built from TRBV24-1 and TRBJ2-1, with D tentatively TRBD1 (6 bases). Germline-derived CDR1 and CDR2 are KGHDR and SFDVKD. The CDR3 has 12 amino acids. V lost 3 bases and J lost 12, with 11 bases in between. The DNA of the CDR3 is TGTGCCACCAGTGATCCGGACAGCCGGCAGTTCTTC. Encoded protein: CATSDPDSRQFF.

V gene TRBV25-1 combines with J gene TRBJ2-3; D is undetermined. The CDR3 totals 11 residues. CDR1 MGHDK and CDR2 SYGVNS come from the germline V gene. Trimming shortened V by 5 bases and J by 6 bases, and 6 bases separated the two germline ends. In DNA form, the CDR3 reads TGTGCCAGCAGTCTATCGGATACGCAGTATTTT. Its protein is CASSLSDTQYF.

In regard to this clonotype: An end of the junction does not agree with germline; a read error may underlie this. The chain links TRBV6-2 or TRBV6-3 to TRBJ1-1; no definite D call. The length of the CDR3 is 15 residues. Germline CDR1 MNHEY, CDR2 SVGEGT. In DNA form, the CDR3 reads TGTACCAGCCAGCGGGGAACAGAGATGAACACTGAAGCTTTCTTT. Amino acids: CTSQRGTEMNTEAFF.

The chain joins TRBV5-3 to TRBJ2-5; 8 nucleotides line up with TRBD1. TRBV5-3 falls under the ORF class, with uncertain function. V lost 5 bases to trimming and J lost 5 bases; unmatched junction nucleotides: 8. CDR3 size: 14 residues. The CDR3 loop is CARRPDRVGETQYF. In DNA, the CDR3 is TGTGCCAGAAGACCGGACAGGGTGGGGGAGACCCAGTACTTC.

This clonotype was observed a handful of times. The genes are TRBV19 and TRBJ2-3, with no clear D. Germline values: CDR1 LNHDA, CDR2 SQIVND (reference sequence). The CDR3 extends over 17 amino acids. V was clipped by 1 base and J by 5 bases, with 19 bases between them. CDR3 in amino acids: CASSIAGLGRVGDTQYF. Written as DNA, the CDR3 is TGTGCCAGTAGTATAGCCGGGCTAGGCCGCGTCGGAGATACGCAGTATTTT.

The gene calls are TRBV5-5 and TRBJ1-6; possibly TRBD1 for D (6 bases). CDR1 is SGHKS and CDR2 is YYEKEE in the germline V gene (reference sequence). The CDR3 length is 15 residues. Trimming shortened V by 7 bases and J by 4 bases, and 15 bases separated the two germline ends. The CDR3 here is CASQAGGPYNSPLHF. The CDR3 region has the DNA TGTGCCAGCCAGGCCGGGGGGCCGTATAATTCACCCCTCCACTTT.

Only a few counts were recorded for this clonotype. The chain combines TRBV7-9 with TRBJ2-7, with 12 bases aligning to TRBD2. Germline values: CDR1 SEHNR, CDR2 FQNEAQ (reference sequence). V was clipped by 2 bases and J by 3 bases; unmatched bases: 2. The CDR3 sequence is 15 residues long. CDR3 sequence (DNA): TGTGCCAGCAGCTTAAGACTAGCGGGAGTCTACGAGCAGTACTTC. Translated: CASSLRLAGVYEQYF.

The chain joins TRBV20-1 to TRBJ2-3; 7 bases agree with TRBD2. The CDR3 extends over 14 amino acids. Unmatched junction bases numbered 5, after V lost 3 bases and J lost 2 bases. Germline lookup yields CDR1 DFQATT and CDR2 SNEGSKA (reference sequence). The CDR3 coding sequence is TGCAGTGCTAGGTTGGGAGGGGACACAGATACGCAGTATTTT. This gives the protein CSARLGGDTDTQYF.

This rearrangement joins TRBV20-1 to TRBJ2-5; 8 nucleotides line up with TRBD2. The CDR3 consists of 15 residues. The V segment lost 3 bases and the J segment 2 bases; nucleotides outside the gene matches: 8. Germline V gene lookup returns CDR1 DFQATT and CDR2 SNEGSKA (reference sequence). CDR3 residues: CSASPLLAVQETQYF. CDR3 coding DNA: TGCAGTGCTAGCCCTTTACTAGCGGTTCAAGAGACCCAGTACTTC.

This chain joins TRBV7-2 and TRBJ1-2; D perhaps matches TRBD1 (6 bases). Germline V gene lookup returns CDR1 SGHTA and CDR2 FQGNSA. Trimming removed 2 bases from V and 7 bases from J, with 8 bases in between. The CDR3 is 12 residues long. The CDR3 coding sequence is TGTGCCAGCAGCTTAAACAGGGCTGGCTACACCTTC. It codes for CASSLNRAGYTF.

A few counts support this clonotype. The V and J genes are TRBV7-8 and TRBJ2-7; 8 positions match TRBD1. Germline V gene sequence: CDR1 SGHVS, CDR2 FQNEAQ. CDR3 size: 15 residues. V lost 5 bases to trimming and J lost 4 bases; unmatched junction nucleotides: 10. CDR3 bases: TGTGCCAGCAGCAAGACCGGGACAGGAGATTACGAGCAGTACTTC. Its translation: CASSKTGTGDYEQYF.

The chain employs TRBV7-8 and TRBJ2-2; TRBD2 might be the D (5 bases). Trimming removed 5 bases from V and 9 bases from J, with 16 bases in between. The CDR3 runs 14 residues. Germline loops: CDR1 SGHVS, CDR2 FQNEAQ. The CDR3, as DNA: TGTGCCAGCAGCGTAACTAGTCCCCTACGGGAGCTGTTTTTT. This encodes CASSVTSPLRELFF.

V gene TRBV4-2 combines with J gene TRBJ2-7; 11 bases are a match to TRBD1. There are 18 residues in the CDR3. Germline CDR1 and CDR2: LGHNA and YNFKEQ. Unmatched junction bases numbered 11, after V lost 0 bases and J lost 4 bases. CDR3 in DNA: TGTGCCAGCAGCCAAGATTGGAGCGGGACAGGGGGGAGTTACGAGCAGTACTTC. Its protein product is CASSQDWSGTGGSYEQYF.

The chain has TRBV30 and TRBJ2-3; no definite D call. The V gene lost 4 bases and the J gene lost 1 base, with 6 bases spanning the gap. There are 12 residues in the CDR3. Germline V gives CDR1 GTSNPN, CDR2 SVGIG (reference sequence). This CDR3 reads CAWNSGTDTQYF. The CDR3 DNA reads TGTGCCTGGAATTCCGGCACAGATACGCAGTATTTT. Based on the CDR3 plus reference TRBV30 and TRBJ2-3, the full variable domain is SQTIHQWPATLVQPVGSPLSLECTVEGTSNPNLYWYRQAAGRGLQLLFYSVGIGQISSEVPQNLSASRPQDRQFILSSKKLLLSDSGFYLCAWNSGTDTQYFGPGTRLTVL.

Turning to this clonotype: The junction departs from the called germline gene at one end, perhaps through a read error. V and J are TRBV15 and TRBJ2-3; 10 bases align to TRBD2. Germline CDR1 reads LNHNV; CDR2 reads YYDKDF (reference sequence). The length of the CDR3 is 15 residues. This chain's CDR3 is CAASTGTSEVFTQYF. CDR3 nucleotide sequence: TGTGCCGCCAGCACCGGGACTAGCGAAGTGTTTACGCAGTATTTT.

This clonotype is categorized as medium-sized (0.01 to 0.1%). The gene calls are TRBV10-2 and TRBJ1-1; no reliable D call. Germline V gives CDR1 WSHSY, CDR2 SAAADI. The germline V and J ends were trimmed by 3 bases and 2 bases, with 10 bases remaining between them. The CDR3 is made up of 14 amino acids. The CDR3 here is CASSERYSNTEAFF. The CDR3 nucleotides are TGCGCCAGCAGTGAACGGTACTCAAACACTGAAGCTTTCTTT.

The CDR3 DNA follows: TGTGCCAGCAGCTTAGATAGGCTAGCGGGCCACCCCTACAATGAGCAGTTCTTC. Its translation: CASSLDRLAGHPYNEQFF. The chain uses TRBV7-8 and TRBJ2-1; TRBD2 aligns across 8 bases. This CDR3 comprises 18 residues. The junction had 10 bases not matched to a gene; V was cut back by 1 base and J by 2 bases. Germline V gene sequence: CDR1 SGHVS, CDR2 FQNEAQ.

This chain uses TRBV29-1 with TRBJ2-5, with D possibly matching TRBD2 (5 bases). CDR1 SQVTM and CDR2 ANQGSEA come from the germline V gene. The CDR3 spans 15 residues. The V end lost 4 bases, the J end lost 5 bases, and 20 bases lay between the germline ends. CDR3 region: CSVGGPGSSGETQYF. The CDR3 region has the DNA TGCAGCGTTGGCGGACCGGGAAGTTCGGGGGAGACCCAGTACTTC.

This sequence joins TRBV7-9 and TRBJ2-1; 8 positions agree with TRBD2. CDR3 length: 17 amino acids. The V and J ends lost 1 base and 5 bases, in that order; junction bases with no gene match: 10. The germline V gene has CDR1 SEHNR and CDR2 FQNEAQ (reference sequence). The CDR3 region is CASSLGAGVSVHNEQFF. Here the CDR3 DNA reads TGTGCCAGCAGCTTAGGAGCGGGAGTCTCTGTCCACAATGAGCAGTTCTTC. The full variable domain, completed using reference TRBV7-9 and TRBJ2-1, is DTGVSQNPRHKITKRGQNVTFRCDPISEHNRLYWYRQTLGQGPEFLTYFQNEAQLEKSRLLSDRFSAERPKGSFSTLEIQRTEQGDSAMYLCASSLGAGVSVHNEQFFGPGTRLTVL.

This chain uses TRBV20-1 with TRBJ1-2; the D gene is possibly TRBD1 (5 bases). This CDR3 region has 13 residues. The V and J ends lost 2 bases and 6 bases respectively, with 13 bases between them. CDR1 and CDR2 from the germline V gene are DFQATT and SNEGSKA (reference sequence). The CDR3 loop reads CSARRGGEDGYTF. In DNA form, the CDR3 reads TGCAGTGCTAGACGGGGCGGGGAGGATGGCTACACCTTC.

The chain recombines TRBV28 with TRBJ1-3, with a possible D match to TRBD1 (5 bases). Trimming removed 3 bases from V and 8 bases from J, with 8 bases in between. Germline loops: CDR1 MDHEN, CDR2 SYDVKM. CDR3 length equals 12 residues. CDR3 amino acids: CASSLGGDTIYF. The CDR3 DNA reads TGTGCCAGCAGTTTGGGGGGGGACACCATATATTTT.

This chain connects TRBV20-1 to TRBJ1-5, with D unclear. Trimming took off 3 bases at V and 2 bases at J, with 14 bases between the two ends. Germline loops: CDR1 DFQATT, CDR2 SNEGSKA (reference sequence). The CDR3 contains 15 residues. The DNA of the CDR3 is TGCAGTGCTAGGTTCCGTAGGGATGGCAATCAGCCCCAGCATTTT. It encodes CSARFRRDGNQPQHF.